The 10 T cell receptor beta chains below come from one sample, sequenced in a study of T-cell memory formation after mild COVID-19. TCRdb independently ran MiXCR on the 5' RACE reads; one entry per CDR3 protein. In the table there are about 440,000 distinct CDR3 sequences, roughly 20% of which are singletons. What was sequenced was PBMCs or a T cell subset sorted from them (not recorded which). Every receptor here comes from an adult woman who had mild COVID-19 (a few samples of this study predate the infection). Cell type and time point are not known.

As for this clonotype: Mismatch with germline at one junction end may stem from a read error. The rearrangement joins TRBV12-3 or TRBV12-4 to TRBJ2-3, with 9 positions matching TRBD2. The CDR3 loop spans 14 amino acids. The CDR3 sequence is CASRGGTSTDTKYF. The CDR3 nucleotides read TGTGCCAGCAGAGGGGGGACTAGCACAGATACGAAGTATTTT.

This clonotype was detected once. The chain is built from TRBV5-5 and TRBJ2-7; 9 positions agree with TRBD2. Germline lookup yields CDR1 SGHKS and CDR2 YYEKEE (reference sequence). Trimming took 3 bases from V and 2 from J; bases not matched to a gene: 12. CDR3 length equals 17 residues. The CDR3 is CASSWLLVAGEAYEQYF. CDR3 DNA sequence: TGTGCCAGCAGCTGGTTACTAGTAGCGGGAGAGGCCTACGAGCAGTACTTC.

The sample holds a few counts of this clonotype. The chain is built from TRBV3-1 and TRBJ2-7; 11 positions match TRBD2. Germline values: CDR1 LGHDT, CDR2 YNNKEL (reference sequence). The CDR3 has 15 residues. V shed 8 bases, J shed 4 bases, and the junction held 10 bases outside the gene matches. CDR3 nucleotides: TGTGCCAGCGCTCCGGGACTAGCGGTGGAATACGAGCAGTACTTC. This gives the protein CASAPGLAVEYEQYF.

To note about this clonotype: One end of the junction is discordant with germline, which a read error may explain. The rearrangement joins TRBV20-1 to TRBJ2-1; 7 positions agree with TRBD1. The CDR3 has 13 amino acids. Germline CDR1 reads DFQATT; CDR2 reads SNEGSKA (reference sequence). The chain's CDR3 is CSAGDRVQDEQFF. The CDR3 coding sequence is TGCAGTGCTGGAGACAGGGTTCAGGATGAGCAGTTCTTC.

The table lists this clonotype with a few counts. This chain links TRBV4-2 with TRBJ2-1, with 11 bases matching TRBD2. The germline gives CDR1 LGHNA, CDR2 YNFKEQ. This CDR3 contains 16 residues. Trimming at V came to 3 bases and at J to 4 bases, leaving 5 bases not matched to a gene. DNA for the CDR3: TGTGCCAGCAGCCATCCCCTAGCGGGGGGATACAATGAGCAGTTCTTC. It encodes CASSHPLAGGYNEQFF.

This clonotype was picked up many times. The CDR3 protein is CASSPQGGEQYF. In DNA form, the CDR3 reads TGTGCCAGCAGCCCCCAGGGGGGCGAGCAGTACTTC. The chain links TRBV3-1 to TRBJ2-7; tentative D call: TRBD1 (7 bases). This CDR3 comprises 12 residues. In germline, CDR1 is LGHDT, CDR2 YNNKEL (reference sequence). V was trimmed by 4 bases and J by 6 bases, leaving 10 bases between them.

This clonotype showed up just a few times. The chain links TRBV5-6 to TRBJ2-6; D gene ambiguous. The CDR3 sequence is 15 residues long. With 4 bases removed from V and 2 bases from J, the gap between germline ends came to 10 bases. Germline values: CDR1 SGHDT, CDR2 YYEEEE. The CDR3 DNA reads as TGTGCCAGCAGCCGTTACAGCGCTGGGGCCAACGTCCTGACTTTC. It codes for CASSRYSAGANVLTF.

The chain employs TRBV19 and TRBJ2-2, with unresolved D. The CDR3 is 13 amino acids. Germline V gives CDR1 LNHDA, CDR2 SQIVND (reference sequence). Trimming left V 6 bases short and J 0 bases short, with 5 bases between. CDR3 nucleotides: TGTGCCAGTAGCGGTGCGAACACCGGGGAGCTGTTTTTT. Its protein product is CASSGANTGELFF.

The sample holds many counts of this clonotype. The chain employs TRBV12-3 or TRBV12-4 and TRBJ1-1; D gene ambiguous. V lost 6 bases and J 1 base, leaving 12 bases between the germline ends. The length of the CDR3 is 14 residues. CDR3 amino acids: CASSPASQNTEAFF. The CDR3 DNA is TGTGCCAGCAGCCCCGCCAGCCAGAACACTGAAGCTTTCTTT.

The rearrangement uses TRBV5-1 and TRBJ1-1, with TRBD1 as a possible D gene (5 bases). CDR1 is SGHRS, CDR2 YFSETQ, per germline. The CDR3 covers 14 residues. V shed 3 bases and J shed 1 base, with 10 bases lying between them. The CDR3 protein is CASSSGTQNTEAFF. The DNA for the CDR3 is TGCGCCAGCAGCTCCGGGACGCAGAACACTGAAGCTTTCTTT.